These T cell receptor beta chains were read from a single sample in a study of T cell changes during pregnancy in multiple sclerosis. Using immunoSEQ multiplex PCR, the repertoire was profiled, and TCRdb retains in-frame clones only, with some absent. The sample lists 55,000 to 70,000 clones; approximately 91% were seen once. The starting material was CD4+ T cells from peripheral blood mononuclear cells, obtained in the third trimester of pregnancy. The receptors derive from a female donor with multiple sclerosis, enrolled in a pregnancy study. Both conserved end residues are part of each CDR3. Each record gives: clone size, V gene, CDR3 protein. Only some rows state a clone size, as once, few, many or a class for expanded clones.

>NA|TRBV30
CAWSRGGGVGGYTF
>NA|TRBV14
CASSRRDFAYEQYF
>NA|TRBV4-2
CASSQDGVGAEQETQYF
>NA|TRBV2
CASRWGETVEAFF
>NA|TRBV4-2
CASSQDTGGATYGYTF
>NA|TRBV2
CASSEGTGRWAEAFF
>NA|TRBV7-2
CASSLELAGGAETQYF
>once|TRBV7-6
CASSSGLDGQQYF
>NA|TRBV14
CASSQGGGRNTGELFF
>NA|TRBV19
CASSSTGTGTYQPQHF
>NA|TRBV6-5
CASRGPRNEKLFF
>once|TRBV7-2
CASTQRGRIDEQYF
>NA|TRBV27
CASSLLARTGRYEQFF
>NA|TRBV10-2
CASRGLVYEQFF
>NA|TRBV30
CAWSDRGNSPLHF
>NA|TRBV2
CASSPQGLGVTEAFF
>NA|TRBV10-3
CAISDSGGSQETQYF
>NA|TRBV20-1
CSAFRGNEQFF
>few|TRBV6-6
CASGGRGETNEKLFF
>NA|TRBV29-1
CSGARDPSGNTIYF
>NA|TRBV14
CASSQVGYLGRRQETQYF
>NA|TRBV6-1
CASSDGWEDTGELFF
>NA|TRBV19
CASQVSGSSYEQYF
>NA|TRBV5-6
CASSHRTTPMYEQYF
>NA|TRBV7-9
CASSLVVAGGVETQYF
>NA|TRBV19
CASSKGSQGNYGYTF
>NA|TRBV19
CATAPGLARETQYF
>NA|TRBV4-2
CASSQVTGLAGDKSSYNEQFF
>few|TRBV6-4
CASSAGQGNSPLHF
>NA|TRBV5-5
CASSPLATGSYEQYF
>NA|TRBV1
CTSTRTSGGYEQYF
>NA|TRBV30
CAWRPPGAGGYTF
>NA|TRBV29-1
CSVELSPGTDTQYF
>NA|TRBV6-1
CASSDEQGFQNQPQHF
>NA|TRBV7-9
CASSPDAGGVRNEQFF
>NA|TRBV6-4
CASRAGPANTGELFF
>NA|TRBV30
CAWSPGWDRGSQPQHF
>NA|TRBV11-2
CASSVNLDTQYF
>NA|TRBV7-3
CASSPKFTSKNTGELFF
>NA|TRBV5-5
CASSLGQYNEKLFF
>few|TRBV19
CASSIRASGGRTQYF
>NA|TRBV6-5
CASKSGQNYGYTF
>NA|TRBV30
CAWSGRGGLETQYF
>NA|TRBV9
CASSVRGTDQPQHF